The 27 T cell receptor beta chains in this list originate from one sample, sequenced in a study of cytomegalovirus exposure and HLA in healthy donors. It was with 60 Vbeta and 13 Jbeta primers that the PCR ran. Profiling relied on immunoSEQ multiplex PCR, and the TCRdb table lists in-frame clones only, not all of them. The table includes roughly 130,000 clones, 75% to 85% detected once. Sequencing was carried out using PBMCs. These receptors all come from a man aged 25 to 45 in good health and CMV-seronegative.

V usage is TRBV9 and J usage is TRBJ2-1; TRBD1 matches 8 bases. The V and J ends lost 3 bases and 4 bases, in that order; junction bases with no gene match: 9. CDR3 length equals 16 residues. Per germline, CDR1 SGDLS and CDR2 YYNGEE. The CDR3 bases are TGTGCCAGCAGCGGCTCAGGGGACAGGTTGTACAATGAGCAGTTCTTC. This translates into CASSGSGDRLYNEQFF.

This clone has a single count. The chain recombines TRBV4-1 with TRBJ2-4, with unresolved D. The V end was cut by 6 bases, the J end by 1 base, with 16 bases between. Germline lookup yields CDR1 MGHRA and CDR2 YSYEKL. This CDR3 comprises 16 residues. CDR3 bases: TGCGCCAGCAGACCCGAGCAGGTTGGGGCCAAAAACATTCAGTACTTC. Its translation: CASRPEQVGAKNIQYF.

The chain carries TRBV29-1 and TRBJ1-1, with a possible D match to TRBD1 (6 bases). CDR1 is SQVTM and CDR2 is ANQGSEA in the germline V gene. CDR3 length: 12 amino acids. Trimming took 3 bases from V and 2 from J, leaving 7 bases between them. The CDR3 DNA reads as TGCAGCGTTGACAGGGGAAACACTGAAGCTTTCTTT. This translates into CSVDRGNTEAFF.

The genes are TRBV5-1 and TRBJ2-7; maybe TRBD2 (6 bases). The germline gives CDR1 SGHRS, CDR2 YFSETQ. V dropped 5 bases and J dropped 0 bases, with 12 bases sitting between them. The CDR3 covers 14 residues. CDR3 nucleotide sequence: TGCGCCAGCAGGGCCGGGACTTCCTCCTACGAGCAGTACTTC. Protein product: CASRAGTSSYEQYF.

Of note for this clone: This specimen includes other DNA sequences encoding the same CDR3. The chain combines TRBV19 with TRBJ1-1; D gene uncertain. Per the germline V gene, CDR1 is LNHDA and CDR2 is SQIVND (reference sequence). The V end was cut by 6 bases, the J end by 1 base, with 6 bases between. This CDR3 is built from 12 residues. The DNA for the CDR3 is TGTGCCAGTAGGACGGGGAACACTGAAGCTTTCTTT. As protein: CASRTGNTEAFF.

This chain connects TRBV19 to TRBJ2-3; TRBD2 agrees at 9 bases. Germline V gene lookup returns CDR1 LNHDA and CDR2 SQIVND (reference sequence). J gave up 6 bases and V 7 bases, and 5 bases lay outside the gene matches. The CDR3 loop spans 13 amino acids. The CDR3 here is CASTIAGVDTQYF. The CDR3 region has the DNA TGTGCCAGTACAATAGCGGGAGTGGATACGCAGTATTTT. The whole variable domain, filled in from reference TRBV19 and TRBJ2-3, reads DGGITQSPKYLFRKEGQNVTLSCEQNLNHDAMYWYRQDPGQGLRLIYYSQIVNDFQKGDIAEGYSVSREKKESFPLTVTSAQKNPTAFYLCASTIAGVDTQYFGPGTRLTVL.

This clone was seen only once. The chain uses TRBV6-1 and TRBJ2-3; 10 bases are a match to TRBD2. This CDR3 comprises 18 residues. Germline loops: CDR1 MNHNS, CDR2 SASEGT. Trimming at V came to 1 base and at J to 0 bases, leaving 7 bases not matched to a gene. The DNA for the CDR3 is TGTGCCAGCAGTGAAGTAGCGGGAGGTAGTACTAGCACAGATACGCAGTATTTT. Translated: CASSEVAGGSTSTDTQYF.

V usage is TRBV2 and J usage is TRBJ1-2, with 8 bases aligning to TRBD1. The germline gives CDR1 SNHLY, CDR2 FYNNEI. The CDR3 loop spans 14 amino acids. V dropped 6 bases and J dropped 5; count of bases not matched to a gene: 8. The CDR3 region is CASRERTGNYGYTF. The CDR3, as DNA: TGTGCCAGCAGGGAACGGACAGGGAATTATGGCTACACCTTC. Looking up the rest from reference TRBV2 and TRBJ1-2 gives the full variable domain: EPEVTQTPSHQVTQMGQEVILRCVPISNHLYFYWYRQILGQKVEFLVSFYNNEISEKSEIFDDQFSVERPDGSNFTLKIRSTKLEDSAMYFCASRERTGNYGYTFGSGTRLTVV.

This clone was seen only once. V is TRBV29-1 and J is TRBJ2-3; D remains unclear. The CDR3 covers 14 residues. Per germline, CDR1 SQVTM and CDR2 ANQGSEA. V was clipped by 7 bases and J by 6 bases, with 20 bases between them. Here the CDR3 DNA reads TGCAGCGCCAAACAGACCCGTCTTGGGGATACGCAGTATTTT. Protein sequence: CSAKQTRLGDTQYF.

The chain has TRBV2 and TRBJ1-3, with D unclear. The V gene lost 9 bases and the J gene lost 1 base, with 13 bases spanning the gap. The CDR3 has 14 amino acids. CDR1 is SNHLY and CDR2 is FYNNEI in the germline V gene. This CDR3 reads CASRLVMSGNTIYF. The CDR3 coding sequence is TGTGCCAGTAGACTGGTGATGTCTGGAAACACCATATATTTT. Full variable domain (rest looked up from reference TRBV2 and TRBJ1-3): EPEVTQTPSHQVTQMGQEVILRCVPISNHLYFYWYRQILGQKVEFLVSFYNNEISEKSEIFDDQFSVERPDGSNFTLKIRSTKLEDSAMYFCASRLVMSGNTIYFGEGSWLTVV.

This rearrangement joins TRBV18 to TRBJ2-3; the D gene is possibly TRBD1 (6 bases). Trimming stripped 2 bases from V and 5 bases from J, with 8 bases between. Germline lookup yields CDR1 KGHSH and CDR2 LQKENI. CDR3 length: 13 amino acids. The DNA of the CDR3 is TGTGCCAGCTCACCAAACAGGGAAGATACGCAGTATTTT. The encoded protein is CASSPNREDTQYF.

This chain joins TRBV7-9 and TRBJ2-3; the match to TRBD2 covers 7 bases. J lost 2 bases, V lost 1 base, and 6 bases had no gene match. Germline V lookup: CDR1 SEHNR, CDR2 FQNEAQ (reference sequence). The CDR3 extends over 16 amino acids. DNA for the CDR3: TGTGCCAGCAGCTTAGTCACCCTAGCGGCCACAGATACGCAGTATTTT. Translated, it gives CASSLVTLAATDTQYF.

CDR3 loop: CASSGPGRSRGTQYF. The CDR3 DNA follows: TGTGCCAGCAGTGGCCCCGGCAGGTCAAGGGGGACCCAGTACTTC. V gene TRBV6-5 combines with J gene TRBJ2-5, with TRBD1 as a possible D gene (5 bases). The germline V and J ends were trimmed by 5 bases and 7 bases, with 20 bases remaining between them. The CDR3 length is 15 residues. CDR1 MNHEY and CDR2 SVGAGI come from the germline V gene.

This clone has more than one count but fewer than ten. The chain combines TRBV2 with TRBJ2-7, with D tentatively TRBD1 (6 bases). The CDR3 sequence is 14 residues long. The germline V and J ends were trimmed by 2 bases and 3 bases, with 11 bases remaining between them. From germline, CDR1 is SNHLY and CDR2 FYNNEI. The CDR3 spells CASSETGHNYEQYF. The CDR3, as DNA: TGTGCCAGCAGTGAAACGGGACACAACTACGAGCAGTACTTC.

The CDR3 DNA sequence: TGTGCCAGCAGCGTACCCCAGCTTGGAGGAACTGAAGCTTTCTTT. The encoded protein is CASSVPQLGGTEAFF. The chain employs TRBV9 and TRBJ1-1; D uncertain. From germline, CDR1 is SGDLS and CDR2 YYNGEE. The length of the CDR3 is 15 residues. Trimming took off 1 base at V and 5 bases at J, with 15 bases between the two ends.

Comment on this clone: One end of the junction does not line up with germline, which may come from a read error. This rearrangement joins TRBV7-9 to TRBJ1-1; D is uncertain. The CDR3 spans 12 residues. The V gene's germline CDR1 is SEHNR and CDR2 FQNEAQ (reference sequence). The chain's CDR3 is CSSSLESEGAFF. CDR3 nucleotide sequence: TGTTCCAGCAGCTTAGAATCCGAGGGAGCTTTCTTT.

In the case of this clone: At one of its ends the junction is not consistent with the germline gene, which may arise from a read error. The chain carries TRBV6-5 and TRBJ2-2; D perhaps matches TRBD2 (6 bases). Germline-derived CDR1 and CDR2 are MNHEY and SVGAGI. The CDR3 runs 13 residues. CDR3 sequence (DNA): TGTGCCAGCACCGAACGCGGGACCGGGGAGCTGTCTTTT. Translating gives CASTERGTGELSF.

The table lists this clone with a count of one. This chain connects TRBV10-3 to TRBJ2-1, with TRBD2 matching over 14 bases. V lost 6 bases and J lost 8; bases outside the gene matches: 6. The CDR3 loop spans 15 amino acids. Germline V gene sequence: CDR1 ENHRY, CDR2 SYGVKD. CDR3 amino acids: CAIRGTSGRGDEQFF. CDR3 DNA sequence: TGTGCCATCAGGGGGACTAGCGGGAGAGGGGATGAGCAGTTCTTC.

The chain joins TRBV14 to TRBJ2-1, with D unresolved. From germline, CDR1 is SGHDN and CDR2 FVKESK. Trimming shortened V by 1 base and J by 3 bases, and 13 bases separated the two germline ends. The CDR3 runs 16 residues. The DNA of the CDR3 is TGTGCCAGCAGCCAAGTGGCTAGTCGCGGCTACAATGAGCAGTTCTTC. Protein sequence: CASSQVASRGYNEQFF. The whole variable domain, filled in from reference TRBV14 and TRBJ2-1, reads EAGVTQFPSHSVIEKGQTVTLRCDPISGHDNLYWYRRVMGKEIKFLLHFVKESKQDESGMPNNRFLAERTGGTYSTLKVQPAELEDSGVYFCASSQVASRGYNEQFFGPGTRLTVL.

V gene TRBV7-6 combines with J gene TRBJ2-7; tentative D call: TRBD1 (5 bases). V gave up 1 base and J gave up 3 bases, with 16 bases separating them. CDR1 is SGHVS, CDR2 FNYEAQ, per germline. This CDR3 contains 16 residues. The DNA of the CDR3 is TGTGCCAGCAGCTTAGAGGCGACAGTGGGGAACTACGAGCAGTACTTC. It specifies CASSLEATVGNYEQYF.

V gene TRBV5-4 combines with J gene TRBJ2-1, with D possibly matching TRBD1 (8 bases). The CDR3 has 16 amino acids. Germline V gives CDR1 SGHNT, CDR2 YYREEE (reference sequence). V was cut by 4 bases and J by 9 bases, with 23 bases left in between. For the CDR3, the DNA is TGTGCCAGCAGCAGAGGGGCGAGCGGGACAGGTGCTGAGCAGTTCTTC. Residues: CASSRGASGTGAEQFF. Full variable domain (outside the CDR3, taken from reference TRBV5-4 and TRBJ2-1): ETGVTQSPTHLIKTRGQQVTLRCSSQSGHNTVSWYQQALGQGPQFIFQYYREEENGRGNFPPRFSGLQFPNYSSELNVNALELDDSALYLCASSRGASGTGAEQFFGPGTRLTVL.

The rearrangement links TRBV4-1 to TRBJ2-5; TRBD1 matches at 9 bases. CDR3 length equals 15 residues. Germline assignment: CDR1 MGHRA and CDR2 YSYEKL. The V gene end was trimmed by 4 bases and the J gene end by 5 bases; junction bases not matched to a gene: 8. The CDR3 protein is CASSRGQGILETQYF. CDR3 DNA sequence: TGCGCCAGCAGCCGAGGACAGGGGATTTTGGAGACCCAGTACTTC.

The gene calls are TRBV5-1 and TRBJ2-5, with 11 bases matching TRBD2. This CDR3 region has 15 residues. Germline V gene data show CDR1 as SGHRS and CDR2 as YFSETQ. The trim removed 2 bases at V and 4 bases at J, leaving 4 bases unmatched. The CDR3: CASSFSGRAGETQYF. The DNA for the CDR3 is TGCGCCAGCAGCTTTAGCGGGAGGGCTGGAGAGACCCAGTACTTC.

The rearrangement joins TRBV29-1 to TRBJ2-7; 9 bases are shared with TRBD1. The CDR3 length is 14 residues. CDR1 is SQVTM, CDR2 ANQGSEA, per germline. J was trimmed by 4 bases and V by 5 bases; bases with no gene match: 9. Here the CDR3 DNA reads TGCAGCGTTTATTCGACAGGGGGATTTTACGAGCAGTACTTC. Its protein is CSVYSTGGFYEQYF.

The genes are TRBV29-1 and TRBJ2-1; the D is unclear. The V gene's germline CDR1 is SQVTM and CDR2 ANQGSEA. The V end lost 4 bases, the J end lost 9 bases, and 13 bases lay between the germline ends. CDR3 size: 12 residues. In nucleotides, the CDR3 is TGCAGCGTTGGATTACTACGCGCTGAGCAGTTCTTC. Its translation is CSVGLLRAEQFF.

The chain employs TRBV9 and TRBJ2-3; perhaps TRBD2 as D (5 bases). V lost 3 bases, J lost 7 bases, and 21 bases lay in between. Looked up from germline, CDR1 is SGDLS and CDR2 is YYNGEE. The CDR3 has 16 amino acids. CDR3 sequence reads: CASSGEAVGNLNTQYF. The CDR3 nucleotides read TGTGCCAGCAGCGGAGAAGCGGTGGGGAACTTGAATACGCAGTATTTT.

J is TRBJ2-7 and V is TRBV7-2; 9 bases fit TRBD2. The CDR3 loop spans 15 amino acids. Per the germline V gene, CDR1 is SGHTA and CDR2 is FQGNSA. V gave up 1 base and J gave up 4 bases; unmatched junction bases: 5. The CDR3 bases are TGTGCCAGCAGCTTAGTTCGGGCGGGAGGGTACGAGCAGTACTTC. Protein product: CASSLVRAGGYEQYF.